This T cell receptor (beta chain) was observed in a study of blood T cells in healthy people across ages. A sample-barcoded 5' primer and a J-beta primer mix were used in a second PCR of roughly 6 to 12 cycles. TCRdb processed the 5' RACE reads anew with MiXCR; each CDR3 protein has one entry. The sample holds some 920,000 distinct CDR3 sequences, just over 50% seen once. The ends lost 8 bases at V and 6 bases at J; junction bases unmatched: 13. CDR3 size: 15 residues. CDR1 is MDHEN and CDR2 is SYDVKM in the germline V gene. The sample providers were healthy Caucasian people from Russia, aged roughly 6 to 95.

Sequencing was carried out using blood. The V call is TRBV28, the J call TRBJ1-1; TRBD1 agrees at 9 bases. The clonotype originates from a woman aged 55-70 years in good health. CDR3 in DNA: TGTGCCAGCCTCACAGGGGGCGGAACAGGCTCTGAAGCTTTCTTT. The encoded protein is CASLTGGGTGSEAFF.